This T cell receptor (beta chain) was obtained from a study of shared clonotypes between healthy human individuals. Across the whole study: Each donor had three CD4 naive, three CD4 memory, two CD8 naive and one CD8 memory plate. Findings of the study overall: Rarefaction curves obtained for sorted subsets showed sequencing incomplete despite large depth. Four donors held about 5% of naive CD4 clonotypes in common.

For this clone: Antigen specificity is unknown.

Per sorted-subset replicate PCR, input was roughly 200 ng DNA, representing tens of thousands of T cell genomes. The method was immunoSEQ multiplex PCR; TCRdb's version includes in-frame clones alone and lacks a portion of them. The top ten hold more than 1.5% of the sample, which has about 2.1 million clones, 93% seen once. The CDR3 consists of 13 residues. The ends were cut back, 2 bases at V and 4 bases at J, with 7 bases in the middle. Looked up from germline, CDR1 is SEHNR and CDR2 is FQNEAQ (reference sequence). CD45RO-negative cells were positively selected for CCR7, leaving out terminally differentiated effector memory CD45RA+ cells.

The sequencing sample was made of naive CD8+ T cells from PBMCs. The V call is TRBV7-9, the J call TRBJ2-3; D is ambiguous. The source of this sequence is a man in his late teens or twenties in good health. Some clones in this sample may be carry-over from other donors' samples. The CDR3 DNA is TGTGCCAGCAGCTTACCCGCGTCAGATACGCAGTATTTT. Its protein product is CASSLPASDTQYF.